This TCR beta chain derives from a study of radiotherapy plus CTLA-4 blockade in lung cancer. Overall study results and limits: Reports state that early shifts in blood T cell clones, with interferon-beta, best predicted response. There was expansion of tumor-derived TCR clones in blood after radiotherapy plus ipilimumab.

Regarding this clone: Its antigen is as yet unknown.

People whose metastatic non-small-cell lung cancer was chemo-refractory got focal radiation along with CTLA-4 blockade by ipilimumab. J was trimmed by 7 bases and V by 4 bases; bases with no gene match: 10. Germline V lookup: CDR1 SGHRS, CDR2 YFSETQ. This CDR3 has 15 residues. Some clones are missing from TCRdb's copy, which holds only in-frame ones; the method was immunoSEQ multiplex PCR. The data contain approximately 52,000 clones, roughly 80% of them seen just once; the ten biggest clones take up 7.5% to 9.5%. This sequence was found in a human donor with non-small cell lung cancer who had a complete response to radiotherapy plus ipilimumab. This specimen consisted of peripheral blood, obtained from a patient treated with radiotherapy plus ipilimumab. This chain links TRBV5-1 with TRBJ2-1; TRBD2 agrees at 8 bases. DNA of the CDR3: TGCGCCAGCAGCCTGGGACTAGGCGTATCGAATGAGCAGTTCTTC. Encoded protein: CASSLGLGVSNEQFF.